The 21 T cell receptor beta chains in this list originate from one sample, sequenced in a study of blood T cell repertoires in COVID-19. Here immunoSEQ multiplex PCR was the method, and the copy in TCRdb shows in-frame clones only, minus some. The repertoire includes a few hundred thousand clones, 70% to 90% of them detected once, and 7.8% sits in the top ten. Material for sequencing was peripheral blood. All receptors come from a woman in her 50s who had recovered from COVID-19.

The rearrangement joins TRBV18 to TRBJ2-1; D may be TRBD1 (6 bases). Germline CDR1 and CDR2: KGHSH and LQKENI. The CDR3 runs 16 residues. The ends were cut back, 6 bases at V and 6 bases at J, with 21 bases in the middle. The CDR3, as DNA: TGTGCCAGCTCGGAATCCACAGGGTCTTCGGTCAATGAGCAGTTCTTC. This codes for CASSESTGSSVNEQFF.

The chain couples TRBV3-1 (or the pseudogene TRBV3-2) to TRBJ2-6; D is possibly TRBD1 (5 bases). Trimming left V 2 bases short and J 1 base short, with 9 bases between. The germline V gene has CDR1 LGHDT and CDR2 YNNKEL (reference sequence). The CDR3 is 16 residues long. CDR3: CASSQQGISGANVLTF. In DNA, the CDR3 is TGTGCCAGCAGCCAACAGGGTATATCTGGGGCCAACGTCCTGACTTTC.

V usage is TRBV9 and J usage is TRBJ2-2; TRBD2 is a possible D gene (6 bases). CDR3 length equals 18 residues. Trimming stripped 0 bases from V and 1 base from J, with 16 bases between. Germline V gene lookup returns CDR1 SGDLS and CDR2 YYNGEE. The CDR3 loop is CASSVDLNGRGNTGELFF. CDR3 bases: TGTGCCAGCAGCGTAGATCTAAATGGGCGGGGGAACACCGGGGAGCTGTTTTTT.

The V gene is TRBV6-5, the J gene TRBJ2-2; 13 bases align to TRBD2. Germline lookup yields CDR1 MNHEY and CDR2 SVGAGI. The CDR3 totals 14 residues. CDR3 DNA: TGTGACTTACCGGGACTAGCGGGAACCGGGGAGCTGTTTTTT. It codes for CDLPGLAGTGELFF.

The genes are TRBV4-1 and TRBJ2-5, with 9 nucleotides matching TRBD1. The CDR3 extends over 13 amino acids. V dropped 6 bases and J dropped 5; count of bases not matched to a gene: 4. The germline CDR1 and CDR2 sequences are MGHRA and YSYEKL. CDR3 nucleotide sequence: TGCGCCAGCAGGGACAGGGGAGGCGAGACCCAGTACTTC. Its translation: CASRDRGGETQYF.

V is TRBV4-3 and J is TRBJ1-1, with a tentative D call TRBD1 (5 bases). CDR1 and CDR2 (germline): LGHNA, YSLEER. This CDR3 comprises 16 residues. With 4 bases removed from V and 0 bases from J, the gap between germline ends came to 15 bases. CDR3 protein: CASSLTGRHLNTEAFF. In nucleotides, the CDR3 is TGCGCCAGCAGCCTAACAGGAAGGCACCTGAACACTGAAGCTTTCTTT.

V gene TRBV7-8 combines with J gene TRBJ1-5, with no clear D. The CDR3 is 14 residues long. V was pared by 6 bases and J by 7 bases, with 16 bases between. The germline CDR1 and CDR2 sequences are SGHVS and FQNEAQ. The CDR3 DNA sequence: TGTGCCAGCAGGCCCGGTCGGGGAGGACAGCCCCAGCATTTT. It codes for CASRPGRGGQPQHF.

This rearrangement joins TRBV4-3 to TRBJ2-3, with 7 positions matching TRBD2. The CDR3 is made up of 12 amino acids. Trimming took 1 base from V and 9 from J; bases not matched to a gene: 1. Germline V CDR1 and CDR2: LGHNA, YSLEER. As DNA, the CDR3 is TGCGCCAGCAGCCAAGGGGAGGGGACGCAGTATTTT. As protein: CASSQGEGTQYF.

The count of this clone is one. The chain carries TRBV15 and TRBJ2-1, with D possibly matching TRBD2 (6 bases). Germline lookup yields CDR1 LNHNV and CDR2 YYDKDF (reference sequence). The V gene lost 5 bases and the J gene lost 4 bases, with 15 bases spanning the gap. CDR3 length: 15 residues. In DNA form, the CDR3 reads TGTGCCACCAGCCTCTCCGCGGGAACATACAATGAGCAGTTCTTC. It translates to CATSLSAGTYNEQFF.

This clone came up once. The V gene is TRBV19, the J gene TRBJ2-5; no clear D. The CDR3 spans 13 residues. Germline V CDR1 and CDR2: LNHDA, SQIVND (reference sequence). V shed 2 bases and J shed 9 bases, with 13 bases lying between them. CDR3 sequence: CASSISGPEAQYF. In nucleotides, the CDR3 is TGTGCCAGTAGTATATCAGGTCCGGAAGCCCAGTACTTC.

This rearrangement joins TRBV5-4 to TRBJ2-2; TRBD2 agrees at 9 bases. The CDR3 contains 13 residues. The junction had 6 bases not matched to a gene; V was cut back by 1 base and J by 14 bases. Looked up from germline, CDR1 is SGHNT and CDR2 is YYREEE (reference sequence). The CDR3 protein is CASSLSETSGLFF. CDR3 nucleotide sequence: TGTGCCAGCAGCTTGAGTGAGACTAGCGGTCTGTTTTTT.

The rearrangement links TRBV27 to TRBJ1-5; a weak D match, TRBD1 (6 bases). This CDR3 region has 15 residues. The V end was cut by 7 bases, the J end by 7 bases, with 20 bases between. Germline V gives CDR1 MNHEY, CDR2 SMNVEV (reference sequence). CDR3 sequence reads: CASNPLTGRGQPQHF. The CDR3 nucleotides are TGTGCCAGCAACCCTCTCACAGGGCGTGGACAGCCCCAGCATTTT.

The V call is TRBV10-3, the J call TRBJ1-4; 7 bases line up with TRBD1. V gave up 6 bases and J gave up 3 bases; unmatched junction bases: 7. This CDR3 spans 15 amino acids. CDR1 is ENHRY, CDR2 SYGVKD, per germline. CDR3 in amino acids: CAIRDRQGSNEKLFF. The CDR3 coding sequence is TGTGCCATCAGGGACCGACAGGGATCTAATGAAAAACTGTTTTTT.

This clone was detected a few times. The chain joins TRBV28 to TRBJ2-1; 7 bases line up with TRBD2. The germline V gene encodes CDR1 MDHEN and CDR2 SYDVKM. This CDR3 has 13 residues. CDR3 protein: CDHVGGVYNEQFF. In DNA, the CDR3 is TGTGACCACGTGGGGGGGGTCTACAATGAGCAGTTCTTC.

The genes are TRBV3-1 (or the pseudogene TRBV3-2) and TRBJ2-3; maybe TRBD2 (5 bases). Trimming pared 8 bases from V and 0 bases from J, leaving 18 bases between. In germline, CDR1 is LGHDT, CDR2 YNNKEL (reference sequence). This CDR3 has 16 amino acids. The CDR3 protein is CASSKRGRTSTDTQYF. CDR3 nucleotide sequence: TGTGCCAGCTCAAAAAGAGGACGGACTAGCACAGATACGCAGTATTTT.

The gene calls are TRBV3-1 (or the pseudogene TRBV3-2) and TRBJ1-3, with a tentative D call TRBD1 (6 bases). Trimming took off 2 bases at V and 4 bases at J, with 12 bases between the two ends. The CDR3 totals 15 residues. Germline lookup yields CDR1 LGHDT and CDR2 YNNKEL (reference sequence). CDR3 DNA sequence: TGTGCCAGCAGCCAAAACCGGGACACCGGAAACACCATATATTTT. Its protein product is CASSQNRDTGNTIYF.

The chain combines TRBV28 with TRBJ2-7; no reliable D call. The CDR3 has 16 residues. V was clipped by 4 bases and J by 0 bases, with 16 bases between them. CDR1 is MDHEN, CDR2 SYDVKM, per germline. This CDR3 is CASSSPFRASSYEQYF. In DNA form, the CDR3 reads TGTGCCAGCAGTTCTCCATTCAGAGCGAGCTCCTACGAGCAGTACTTC.

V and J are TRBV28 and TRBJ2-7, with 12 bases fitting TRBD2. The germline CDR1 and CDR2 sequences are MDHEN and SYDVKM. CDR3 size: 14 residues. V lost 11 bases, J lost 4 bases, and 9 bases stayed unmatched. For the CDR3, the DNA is TGTGCCCAAGTCCTGACTAGCGGGAGTTACGAGCAGTACTTC. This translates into CAQVLTSGSYEQYF.

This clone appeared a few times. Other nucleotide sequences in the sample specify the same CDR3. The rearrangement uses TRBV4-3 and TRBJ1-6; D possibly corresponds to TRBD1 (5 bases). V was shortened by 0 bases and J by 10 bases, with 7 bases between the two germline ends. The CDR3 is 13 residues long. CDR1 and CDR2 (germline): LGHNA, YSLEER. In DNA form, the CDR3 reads TGCGCCAGCAGCCAAGATCGGGGGTCACCCCTCCACTTT. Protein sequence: CASSQDRGSPLHF.

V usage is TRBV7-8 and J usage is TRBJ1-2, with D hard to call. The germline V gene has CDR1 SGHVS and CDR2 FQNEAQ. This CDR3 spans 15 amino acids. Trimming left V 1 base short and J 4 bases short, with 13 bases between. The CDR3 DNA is TGTGCCAGCAGCTTAGGGTCGTCGGGTTCCTATGGCTACACCTTC. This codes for CASSLGSSGSYGYTF.

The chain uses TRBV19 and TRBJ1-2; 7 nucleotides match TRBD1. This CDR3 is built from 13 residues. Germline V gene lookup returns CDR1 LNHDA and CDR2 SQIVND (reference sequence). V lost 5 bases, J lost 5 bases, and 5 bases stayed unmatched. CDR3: CASSRQGKYGYTF. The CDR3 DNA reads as TGTGCCAGTAGTCGACAGGGAAAGTATGGCTACACCTTC. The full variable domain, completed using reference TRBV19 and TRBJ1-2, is DGGITQSPKYLFRKEGQNVTLSCEQNLNHDAMYWYRQDPGQGLRLIYYSQIVNDFQKGDIAEGYSVSREKKESFPLTVTSAQKNPTAFYLCASSRQGKYGYTFGSGTRLTVV.